There are a few counts of the clone carrying this T cell receptor (beta chain). Its antigen is undetermined. These data are taken from a study of vaccination effects on CD4 cells after COVID-19. The wider study: Vaccination of participants consisted of two doses of either the BNT162b2 or mRNA-1273 vaccine. Sample provision by two convalescent patients occurred 16 days and one week before vaccination.

TCRdb's copy holds only in-frame clones and misses some; the assay was immunoSEQ multiplex PCR. The sample yields 20,000 or so clones, approximately 74% seen once. Antigen-specific CD4+ T cells were first expanded with viral peptide pools by the ViraFEST assay and only then sequenced. Following culture for ten to eleven days, CD4+ T cells were isolated. It was between March and December 2020 that the person had a SARS-CoV-2 infection confirmed by PCR. In culture with approximately 10 IU/ml IL-2 and approximately 9.1 ug/ml peptides, PBMC were grown at fewer than 2.5 million per well. On both days 3 and 7, half of the culture medium was replaced with IL-2 medium. The V and J ends lost 4 bases and 1 base, in that order; junction bases with no gene match: 5. This CDR3 spans 15 amino acids. Germline V gene sequence: CDR1 KGHSH, CDR2 LQKENI.

This receptor was taken from a human donor who had a prior SARS-CoV-2 infection. The J gene is TRBJ2-7, the V gene TRBV18, with 9 bases identical to TRBD1. Sequenced material: CD4+ T cells from PBMCs cultured with SARS-CoV-2 spike peptides, taken before COVID-19 vaccination. The CDR3 coding sequence is TGTGCCAGCTCACAGCCGGACAGGGGATCCTACGAGCAGTACTTC. Translation: CASSQPDRGSYEQYF.